Following are 18 T cell receptor beta chains from one sample sequenced in a study of blood T cell repertoires in COVID-19. Data came from immunoSEQ multiplex PCR; TCRdb stores just in-frame clones and leaves some out. The data hold 350,000 or so clones, with more than 70% observed a single time. Sequencing input: peripheral blood. These receptor sequences come from an older woman with COVID-19, enrolled during active disease.

J is TRBJ1-2 and V is TRBV7-9; 10 positions agree with TRBD1. The J segment lost 0 bases and the V segment lost 3 bases, leaving 10 bases of the junction unmatched. CDR3 size: 18 residues. The V gene's germline CDR1 is SEHNR and CDR2 FQNEAQ (reference sequence). The CDR3 coding sequence is TGTGCCAGCAGCTTCCCCAGGGGACAGGGGACCGCTAACTATGGCTACACCTTC. It encodes CASSFPRGQGTANYGYTF.

The chain joins TRBV19 to TRBJ1-1, with 7 bases that match TRBD1. CDR3 size: 16 residues. The J segment lost 1 base and the V segment lost 6 bases, leaving 11 bases of the junction unmatched. Germline CDR1 reads LNHDA; CDR2 reads SQIVND (reference sequence). In DNA form, the CDR3 reads TGTGCCAGTAGGGGGGGACGGACAGGATCGAACACTGAAGCTTTCTTT. It translates to CASRGGRTGSNTEAFF.

This rearrangement joins TRBV5-1 to TRBJ1-1, with D uncertain. This CDR3 contains 15 residues. CDR1 is SGHRS, CDR2 YFSETQ, per germline. V was shortened by 0 bases and J by 0 bases, with 9 bases between the two germline ends. The CDR3 DNA reads TGCGCCAGCAGCTTGGTAGGGAGCATGAACACTGAAGCTTTCTTT. Translated, it gives CASSLVGSMNTEAFF.

V gene TRBV25-1 combines with J gene TRBJ1-2, with 9 positions matching TRBD1. Looked up from germline, CDR1 is MGHDK and CDR2 is SYGVNS. The CDR3 totals 14 residues. V lost 6 bases and J lost 2; bases outside the gene matches: 4. The DNA of the CDR3 is TGTGCCAGCAGGGGGACAGGGAACAACTATGGCTACACCTTC. Protein product: CASRGTGNNYGYTF.

This clone showed up just a few times. The V call is TRBV12-2, the J call TRBJ2-3; the table's D call, TRBD2, was not checked against the DNA. TRBV12-2 is labeled a pseudogene. The CDR3 sequence is 15 residues long. CDR3 DNA sequence: TGTGCAAGTCGCTCCCTAGCGGGGGAGACAGATACGCAGTATTTT. Amino acids: CASRSLAGETDTQYF.

This chain joins TRBV5-1 and TRBJ1-1; tentative D call: TRBD1 (6 bases). The length of the CDR3 is 12 residues. Germline V gene lookup returns CDR1 SGHRS and CDR2 YFSETQ. Trimming removed 1 base from V and 11 bases from J, with 12 bases in between. The chain's CDR3 is CASSLTQGTAFF. The CDR3 coding sequence is TGCGCCAGCAGCTTGACGCAGGGGACGGCTTTCTTT. The entire variable domain, with the rest obtained from reference TRBV5-1 and TRBJ1-1, is as follows: KAGVTQTPRYLIKTRGQQVTLSCSPISGHRSVSWYQQTPGQGLQFLFEYFSETQRNKGNFPGRFSGRQFSNSRSEMNVSTLELGDSALYLCASSLTQGTAFFGQGTRLTVV.

The rearrangement uses TRBV10-3 and TRBJ1-5; TRBD1 matches at 8 bases. Germline trimming cut 4 bases from V and 3 bases from J; bases unmatched to any gene: 5. Germline V gene data show CDR1 as ENHRY and CDR2 as SYGVKD. The CDR3 contains 15 residues. This CDR3 is CAISGTGLFNQPQHF. The CDR3 nucleotides read TGTGCCATCAGTGGGACAGGGCTGTTCAATCAGCCCCAGCATTTT.

This chain uses TRBV4-2 with TRBJ2-3, with D possibly matching TRBD2 (7 bases). The germline V gene has CDR1 LGHNA and CDR2 YNFKEQ. The CDR3 is made up of 16 amino acids. V lost 0 bases, J lost 2 bases, and 12 bases lay in between. The CDR3 is CASSQEGGGLTDTQYF. The CDR3 region has the DNA TGTGCCAGCAGCCAAGAAGGGGGGGGCCTCACAGATACGCAGTATTTT.

The CDR3 nucleotides read TGTGCCAGCAGCTTAGGACAGGGGGTGGGGGAGTTCTTC. Translated, it gives CASSLGQGVGEFF. This chain uses TRBV5-4 with TRBJ2-1, with TRBD1 identical over 10 bases. The CDR3 sequence is 13 residues long. The V gene's germline CDR1 is SGHNT and CDR2 YYREEE (reference sequence). V shed 2 bases, J shed 14 bases, and the junction held 7 bases outside the gene matches. Together with reference TRBV5-4 and TRBJ2-1, the CDR3 gives the full variable domain: ETGVTQSPTHLIKTRGQQVTLRCSSQSGHNTVSWYQQALGQGPQFIFQYYREEENGRGNFPPRFSGLQFPNYSSELNVNALELDDSALYLCASSLGQGVGEFFGPGTRLTVL.

This rearrangement joins TRBV7-2 to TRBJ2-1; TRBD2 matches at 11 bases. Germline V lookup: CDR1 SGHTA, CDR2 FQGNSA. The CDR3 sequence is 14 residues long. V lost 4 bases to trimming and J lost 9 bases; unmatched junction nucleotides: 5. The DNA for the CDR3 is TGTGCCAGCAGCTCCGGGACTAGCGGTGGTGAGCAGTTCTTC. It translates to CASSSGTSGGEQFF.

This rearrangement joins TRBV5-1 to TRBJ1-2; no clear D. The CDR3 spans 14 residues. Per germline, CDR1 SGHRS and CDR2 YFSETQ. V lost 0 bases and J lost 8, with 14 bases in between. In DNA form, the CDR3 reads TGCGCCAGCAGCTTGGTGGAGACCAGAGGGGGCTACACCTTC. Protein: CASSLVETRGGYTF.

This sequence joins TRBV19 and TRBJ1-1; a weak D match, TRBD1 (5 bases). Germline V gene sequence: CDR1 LNHDA, CDR2 SQIVND (reference sequence). This CDR3 comprises 17 residues. V shed 2 bases and J shed 0 bases, with 16 bases lying between them. Here the CDR3 reads CASSIPTVRGLNTEAFF. The CDR3 DNA follows: TGTGCCAGTAGTATACCTACCGTTAGGGGTTTGAACACTGAAGCTTTCTTT.

The rearrangement uses TRBV27 and TRBJ2-1, with 10 bases that match TRBD1. Germline CDR1 MNHEY, CDR2 SMNVEV (reference sequence). The V segment lost 5 bases and the J segment 2 bases; nucleotides outside the gene matches: 0. This CDR3 spans 14 amino acids. In DNA, the CDR3 is TGTGCCAGCAGTGACAGGGGGCCCTACAATGAGCAGTTCTTC. This encodes CASSDRGPYNEQFF.

The chain has TRBV19 and TRBJ1-1, with 8 positions matching TRBD1. The CDR3 has 14 residues. V trimming: 10 bases; J trimming: 4 bases; junction bases outside the gene matches: 11. Germline V gives CDR1 LNHDA, CDR2 SQIVND (reference sequence). The CDR3 here is CATPRDTGGTEAFF. The CDR3 DNA reads TGTGCCACCCCGAGGGACACAGGGGGCACTGAAGCTTTCTTT.

The chain combines TRBV5-1 with TRBJ1-3; 10 bases map to TRBD1. The junction had 13 bases not matched to a gene; V was cut back by 5 bases and J by 8 bases. Per the germline V gene, CDR1 is SGHRS and CDR2 is YFSETQ. This CDR3 is built from 16 residues. The CDR3 loop reads CASRAGTGDFRDTIYF. The CDR3 nucleotides read TGCGCCAGCAGGGCTGGGACAGGGGATTTCCGAGACACCATATATTTT.

The chain combines TRBV27 with TRBJ1-2; no clear D. CDR3 length: 13 amino acids. The V gene's germline CDR1 is MNHEY and CDR2 SMNVEV (reference sequence). Trimming took off 5 bases at V and 1 base at J, with 8 bases between the two ends. The chain's CDR3 is CASSHDNNYGYTF. In DNA form, the CDR3 reads TGTGCCAGCAGTCATGACAATAACTATGGCTACACCTTC.

The chain joins TRBV5-4 to TRBJ2-3, with 7 positions matching TRBD1. Looked up from germline, CDR1 is SGHNT and CDR2 is YYREEE (reference sequence). The CDR3 covers 15 residues. V shed 1 base, J shed 1 base, and the junction held 3 bases outside the gene matches. The CDR3 spells CASSLQGVGTDTQYF. The CDR3 nucleotides are TGTGCCAGCAGCTTGCAGGGGGTCGGCACAGATACGCAGTATTTT.

This sequence joins TRBV3-1 (or the pseudogene TRBV3-2) and TRBJ1-3; no clear D. CDR1 and CDR2 from the germline V gene are LGHDT and YNNKEL (reference sequence). The CDR3 runs 15 residues. Trimming removed 5 bases from V and 0 bases from J, with 11 bases in between. This chain's CDR3 is CASSYRGLSGNTIYF. In DNA, the CDR3 is TGTGCCAGCAGCTACCGGGGTCTCTCTGGAAACACCATATATTTT.